The 2 T cell receptor beta chains below all came from one sample that was sequenced in a study of a mutant IDH1 vaccine in newly diagnosed glioma. These receptors lack a known antigen. As for time point: week 5, during vaccination. It was 300 ug of mutant IDH1 20-mer peptide that made up each vaccine dose, given with topical imiquimod. Libraries were prepared by immunoSEQ multiplex PCR; TCRdb keeps only in-frame clonotypes and omits some of them. The sample gives 30,000 to 40,000 clones, about four fifths of which show up once; around an eighth is in the top ten. The sample was PBMCs, taken from a glioma patient whose treatment included an IDH1 peptide vaccine. The receptor source for this set is a man aged 45 to 65 with glioma.

The rearrangement joins TRBV6-1 to TRBJ1-2; no clear D gene. V was pared by 1 base and J by 4 bases, with 7 bases between. Germline V gives CDR1 MNHNS, CDR2 SASEGT. The CDR3 sequence is 13 residues long. The DNA of the CDR3 is TGTGCCAGCAGTGAAGGGTTATCCTATGGCTACACCTTC. Protein sequence: CASSEGLSYGYTF.

The V call is TRBV27, the J call TRBJ2-2, with D possibly matching TRBD2 (7 bases). Trimming took 8 bases from V and 7 from J, leaving 14 bases between them. The germline V gene encodes CDR1 MNHEY and CDR2 SMNVEV (reference sequence). The CDR3 contains 13 residues. CDR3 DNA: TGTGCCAGCCGGGGGGCGGGAGTCGGGGAGCTGTTTTTT. It specifies CASRGAGVGELFF.